This T cell receptor beta chain was recovered during a study of CD8+ T cells in alopecia areata. Study overall: It was 6 to 18 months of tofacitinib, and then there were 6 months off drug.

General study points: Higher clonality and more expanded CD8+ clones appeared in lesional than normal scalp.

Treatment described: oral pan-JAK inhibitor, 5-10 mg twice daily. Lesional scalp punch biopsies and peripheral blood were collected from alopecia areata patients. Trimming cost V 2 bases and J 1 base, with 12 bases left between them. The CDR3 is 15 amino acids. Per the germline V gene, CDR1 is MGHRA and CDR2 is YSYEKL. cDNA serving as the sequencing template came from extracted, reverse transcribed RNA. Sequenced by immunoSEQ multiplex PCR; TCRdb stores in-frame clones only, minus some. The table lists some 150,000 clones, 86% of them singletons. This clone was picked up one time. Antigen: not known. This receptor was obtained from a human donor with alopecia areata. The sequencing here drew on CD8+ T cells sorted from blood, taken at week 4, from a patient treated with tofacitinib. The rearrangement joins TRBV4-1 to TRBJ2-7, with TRBD1 as a possible D gene (5 bases). Written as DNA, the CDR3 is TGCGCCAGCAGCCAACGTGACAGCCTTTCCTACGAGCAGTACTTC. This sequence encodes CASSQRDSLSYEQYF.